These 15 T cell receptor beta chains were all obtained from the same sample, sequenced in a study of CD8+ T cells in alopecia areata. Following extraction, RNA underwent reverse transcription to cDNA, which served as the sequencing template. Only in-frame clones appear in the TCRdb table, and some are missing; sequencing was by immunoSEQ multiplex PCR. The data contain some 200,000 clones, around 60% of them singletons. The starting material was CD4+ T cells sorted from blood, obtained at week 0. The receptors were gathered from a human donor with alopecia areata.

The gene calls are TRBV5-1 and TRBJ2-7; 9 positions agree with TRBD1. V gave up 4 bases and J gave up 9 bases; unmatched junction bases: 11. This CDR3 has 14 amino acids. Germline-derived CDR1 and CDR2 are SGHRS and YFSETQ. The CDR3 DNA reads TGCGCCAGCAGCCCGGGACAGGGTAGTCGGGGGCAGTACTTC. Amino acid sequence: CASSPGQGSRGQYF. The whole variable domain, remainder taken from reference TRBV5-1 and TRBJ2-7, is KAGVTQTPRYLIKTRGQQVTLSCSPISGHRSVSWYQQTPGQGLQFLFEYFSETQRNKGNFPGRFSGRQFSNSRSEMNVSTLELGDSALYLCASSPGQGSRGQYFGPGTRLTVT.

With regard to this clone: Within the sample, other DNA sequences also encode this same CDR3. The genes are TRBV2 and TRBJ1-5; weak D call: TRBD1 (5 bases). The CDR3 is made up of 12 amino acids. Trimming removed 5 bases at V and 4 bases at J, with 6 bases between. Germline CDR1 and CDR2: SNHLY and FYNNEI. CDR3 residues: CASSRQNQPQHF. Written as DNA, the CDR3 is TGTGCCAGCAGTAGACAGAATCAGCCCCAGCATTTT.

This clone was detected a few times. This chain links TRBV30 with TRBJ1-2; no definite D call. The germline V gene has CDR1 GTSNPN and CDR2 SVGIG (reference sequence). The CDR3 is made up of 12 amino acids. Trimming left V 2 bases short and J 8 bases short, with 12 bases between. Here the CDR3 reads CAWSPNSGGYTF. CDR3 nucleotide sequence: TGTGCCTGGAGTCCCAACTCGGGGGGCTACACCTTC.

This rearrangement joins TRBV4-1 to TRBJ1-3, with D unresolved. Per germline, CDR1 MGHRA and CDR2 YSYEKL. The CDR3 length is 13 residues. V was clipped by 0 bases and J by 8 bases, with 8 bases between them. CDR3: CASSQEGRDTIYF. The CDR3 DNA reads TGCGCCAGCAGCCAAGAAGGGCGGGACACCATATATTTT.

Comment on this clone: This specimen includes other DNA sequences encoding the same CDR3. CDR3: CASSLGRQETQYF. Here the CDR3 DNA reads TGCGCCAGCAGCTTGGGCAGGCAAGAGACCCAGTACTTC. The gene calls are TRBV5-1 and TRBJ2-5, with D unclear. Germline V gene lookup returns CDR1 SGHRS and CDR2 YFSETQ. This CDR3 is 13 amino acids long. The ends were cut back, 0 bases at V and 2 bases at J, with 5 bases in the middle.

For the CDR3, the DNA is TGTGCCAGTAGGGGGGCAGCCAAAAACATTCAGTACTTC. Translated, it gives CASRGAAKNIQYF. The rearrangement uses TRBV19 and TRBJ2-4; D may be TRBD1 (6 bases). The CDR3 has 13 residues. CDR1 is LNHDA and CDR2 is SQIVND in the germline V gene (reference sequence). With 6 bases removed from V and 0 bases from J, the gap between germline ends came to 6 bases.

The J gene is TRBJ2-2, the V gene TRBV5-1, with 8 bases identical to TRBD1. V was clipped by 1 base and J by 1 base; unmatched bases: 0. The CDR3 totals 15 residues. Germline assignment: CDR1 SGHRS and CDR2 YFSETQ. The CDR3 is CASSLTGGNTGELFF. CDR3 DNA: TGCGCCAGCAGCTTGACAGGGGGGAACACCGGGGAGCTGTTTTTT.

The chain carries TRBV27 and TRBJ2-5; D is perhaps TRBD2 (6 bases). Trimming took off 10 bases at V and 2 bases at J, with 29 bases between the two ends. CDR1 and CDR2 from the germline V gene are MNHEY and SMNVEV (reference sequence). This CDR3 region has 18 residues. This chain's CDR3 is CATPPVVGLDGGQETQYF. For the CDR3, the DNA is TGTGCCACCCCACCTGTTGTGGGGCTAGACGGGGGACAAGAGACCCAGTACTTC.

The V and J genes are TRBV10-3 and TRBJ2-7, with 10 bases identical to TRBD1. Per germline, CDR1 ENHRY and CDR2 SYGVKD. The CDR3 consists of 16 residues. Trimming removed 5 bases from V and 1 base from J; junction bases left unmatched: 8. This chain's CDR3 is CAISPAGTGVSYEQYF. DNA for the CDR3: TGTGCCATCAGTCCCGCGGGGACAGGGGTATCCTACGAGCAGTACTTC.

This chain links TRBV6-5 with TRBJ1-5; possible D gene TRBD1, 5 bases. CDR3 size: 16 residues. The V end was cut by 0 bases, the J end by 6 bases, with 15 bases between. From germline, CDR1 is MNHEY and CDR2 SVGAGI. As DNA, the CDR3 is TGTGCCAGCAGTTACTCCTCGGCGGGGGGAGGTCAGCCCCAGCATTTT. Protein: CASSYSSAGGGQPQHF.

This clone has a single count. The chain recombines TRBV6-5 with TRBJ2-7; 9 bases map to TRBD2. Germline CDR1 MNHEY, CDR2 SVGAGI. The CDR3 is 15 amino acids. The ends lost 5 bases at V and 6 bases at J; junction bases unmatched: 11. This CDR3 is CASSSQAGLAGEQYF. In nucleotides, the CDR3 is TGTGCCAGCAGTAGCCAGGCGGGACTAGCAGGCGAGCAGTACTTC.

The rearrangement joins TRBV7-2 to TRBJ2-5, with D possibly TRBD2 on 6 matching bases. The CDR3 is made up of 13 amino acids. The germline V gene has CDR1 SGHTA and CDR2 FQGNSA. V lost 5 bases and J lost 2, with 9 bases in between. DNA of the CDR3: TGTGCCAGCAGCCCGGGAGAGCAAGAGACCCAGTACTTC. It encodes CASSPGEQETQYF.

The chain is built from TRBV2 and TRBJ1-1; TRBD1 might be the D (5 bases). CDR1 SNHLY and CDR2 FYNNEI come from the germline V gene. V dropped 5 bases and J dropped 1 base, with 11 bases sitting between them. The CDR3 consists of 14 residues. As DNA, the CDR3 is TGTGCCAGCAGTACGCGGAGGGGGAACACTGAAGCTTTCTTT. Amino acids: CASSTRRGNTEAFF.

This chain connects TRBV29-1 to TRBJ1-2; weak D call: TRBD1 (5 bases). V was shortened by 2 bases and J by 7 bases, with 14 bases between the two germline ends. The CDR3 loop spans 13 amino acids. Looked up from germline, CDR1 is SQVTM and CDR2 is ANQGSEA. The CDR3 here is CSVESLARGGYTF. The CDR3 coding sequence is TGCAGCGTTGAAAGTCTAGCGAGGGGTGGCTACACCTTC. The complete variable domain, with remaining parts taken from reference TRBV29-1 and TRBJ1-2, reads SAVISQKPSRDICQRGTSLTIQCQVDSQVTMMFWYRQQPGQSLTLIATANQGSEATYESGFVIDKFPISRPNLTFSTLTVSNMSPEDSSIYLCSVESLARGGYTFGSGTRLTVV.

There are a few counts of this clone. The chain has TRBV29-1 and TRBJ2-7; TRBD2 matches at 12 bases. Germline-derived CDR1 and CDR2 are SQVTM and ANQGSEA. CDR3 length: 16 amino acids. V lost 6 bases, J lost 6 bases, and 15 bases stayed unmatched. The CDR3 sequence is CSVEPSSGGARTEQYF. DNA of the CDR3: TGCAGCGTAGAGCCTTCTAGCGGGGGGGCCAGGACCGAGCAGTACTTC.